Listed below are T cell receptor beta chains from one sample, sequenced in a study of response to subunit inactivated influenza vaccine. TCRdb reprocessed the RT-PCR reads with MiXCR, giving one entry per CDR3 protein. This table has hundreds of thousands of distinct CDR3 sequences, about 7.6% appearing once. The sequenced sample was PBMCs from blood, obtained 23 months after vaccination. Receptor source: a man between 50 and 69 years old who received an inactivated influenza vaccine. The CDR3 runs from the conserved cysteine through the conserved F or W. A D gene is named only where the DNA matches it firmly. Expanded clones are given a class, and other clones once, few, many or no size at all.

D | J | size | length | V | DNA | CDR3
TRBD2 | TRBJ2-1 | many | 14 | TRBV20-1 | TGCAGTGCTAGAGTTCCGACTAGCGGGTTTGAGCAGTTCTTC | CSARVPTSGFEQFF
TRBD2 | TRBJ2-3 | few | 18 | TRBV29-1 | TGCAGCGAAGAGGGAGGGACTAGCGGGTGCCCCAACACAGATACGCAGTATTTT | CSEEGGTSGCPNTDTQYF
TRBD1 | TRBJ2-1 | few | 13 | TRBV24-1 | TGTGCCACCAGTGACACGCTCCACAGGGGGGAATTCTTC | CATSDTLHRGEFF
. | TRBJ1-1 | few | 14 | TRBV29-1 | TGCAGCGTTGAAGCCCGGGCCTCTAACACTGAAGCTTTCTTT | CSVEARASNTEAFF
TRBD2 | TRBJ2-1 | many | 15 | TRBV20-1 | TGCAGTGCTGGGACTAGCGGGAGTTCTATGAATGAGCAGTTCTTC | CSAGTSGSSMNEQFF
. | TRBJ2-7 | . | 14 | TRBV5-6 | TGTGCCAGCAGCTTGAGCGGAATCTCCTACGAGCAGTACTTC | CASSLSGISYEQYF
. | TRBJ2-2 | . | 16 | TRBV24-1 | TGTGCCACCAGTTTACCCGGGACATCGAACACCGGGGAGCTGTTTTTT | CATSLPGTSNTGELFF
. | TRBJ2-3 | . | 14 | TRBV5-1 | TGCGCCAGCAGCTTGGGGGCGATGGCAGATACGCAGTATTTT | CASSLGAMADTQYF
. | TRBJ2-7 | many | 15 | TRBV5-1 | TGCGCCAGCAGTCCTGACACCACGAGCTCCTACGAGCAGTACTTC | CASSPDTTSSYEQYF
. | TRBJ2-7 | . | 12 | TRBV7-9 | TGTGCCACCGCAGGGGGGAAGTACGAGCAGTACTTC | CATAGGKYEQYF
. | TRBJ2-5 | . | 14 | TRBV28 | TGTGCCAGCAGGGTGGCGTCGGGAAAAGAGACCCAGTACTTC | CASRVASGKETQYF
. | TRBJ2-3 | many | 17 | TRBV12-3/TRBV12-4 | TGTGCCAGCAGCAACCCTTGGACGTTGACTAGCACAGATACGCAGTATTTT | CASSNPWTLTSTDTQYF
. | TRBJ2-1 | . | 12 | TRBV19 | TGTGCCAGTAGTGTTAGGGAGGCTGAGCAGTTCTTC | CASSVREAEQFF
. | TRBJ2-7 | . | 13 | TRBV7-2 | TGTGCCAGCAGCTCTAGACAAACCTACGAGCAGTACTTC | CASSSRQTYEQYF
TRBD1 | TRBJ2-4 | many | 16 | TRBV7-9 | TGTGCCAGCAGCTTAGGACAGGGATTAGCCAAAAACATTCAGTACTTC | CASSLGQGLAKNIQYF
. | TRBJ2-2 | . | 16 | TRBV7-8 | TGTGCCAGCTGCCAACGGGGCATCCTAAGGGCGGGGGAGCTGTTTTTT | CASCQRGILRAGELFF